This T cell receptor (beta chain) is from a study of blood T cell repertoires in COVID-19. Study at large: Some COVID-19 samples were acute and others convalescent; all came from the United States, Italy and Spain. From T cells, B-cell-depleted T cells, or PBMCs came the material, which was cDNA or gDNA.

Original processing methods: Amplification from reference gene primers served as the basis for estimated nucleated cell counts. Assay used: immunoSEQ multiplex PCR; TCRdb lists only in-frame clones, some missing. D and trimming come from the DNA, and the V and J calls and clone size come from that table. This sample has roughly 150,000 clones, with roughly four fifths found just once. The sequenced sample consisted of peripheral blood. This TCR derives from a woman over 75 with acute or convalescent COVID-19.

The CDR3 DNA is TGTGCCAGCAGTGAGACAAGGTCCCAGCCCCAGCATTTT. Translation: CASSETRSQPQHF. The rearrangement links TRBV2 to TRBJ1-5; D unresolved. The CDR3 consists of 13 residues. V lost 3 bases and J 7 bases, leaving 10 bases between the germline ends. Germline-derived CDR1 and CDR2 are SNHLY and FYNNEI.